The present entry profiles one TCR beta chain with its context. Germline CDR1 reads SGHNT; CDR2 reads YYREEE (reference sequence). The trim removed 3 bases at V and 3 bases at J, leaving 5 bases unmatched. This CDR3 contains 14 residues. This sample is part of a study of blood T cell repertoires in COVID-19. Clones were read by immunoSEQ multiplex PCR, and TCRdb kept only the in-frame ones, dropping some. The data contain approximately 470,000 clones, about 90% of them singletons. Recovered status in Cohort 3 required two negative PCRs, clearance, or symptom resolution. This TCR derives from a woman between 18 and 30 years old who had recovered from COVID-19. This sequence joins TRBV5-4 and TRBJ1-2, with TRBD1 matching 7 bases. The sequenced material came from PBMCs or T cells enriched from blood (not recorded which). CDR3 in DNA: TGTGCCAGCAGCTCCATCGGGACAGACTATGGCTACACCTTC. Amino acids: CASSSIGTDYGYTF. Looking up the rest from reference TRBV5-4 and TRBJ1-2 gives the full variable domain: ETGVTQSPTHLIKTRGQQVTLRCSSQSGHNTVSWYQQALGQGPQFIFQYYREEENGRGNFPPRFSGLQFPNYSSELNVNALELDDSALYLCASSSIGTDYGYTFGSGTRLTVV.